This passage covers 25 T cell receptor beta chains from one sample sequenced in a study of PD-L1 blockade in urothelial cancer. Repertoires were generated with immunoSEQ multiplex PCR, while TCRdb's copy carries only in-frame clones and drops some. The top ten clones hold around 5% of a sample with about 80,000 clones, about 85% of them seen once. This specimen was PBMCs, taken around atezolizumab (anti-PD-L1) treatment. Receptors were obtained from a woman aged 70-85 years with urothelial cancer.

V gene TRBV7-9 combines with J gene TRBJ2-7; possible D gene TRBD2, 5 bases. Trimming pared 1 base from V and 5 bases from J, leaving 12 bases between. The CDR3 is 14 amino acids. Germline V gene sequence: CDR1 SEHNR, CDR2 FQNEAQ (reference sequence). CDR3 amino acids: CASSLGLYGDEQYF. The CDR3 DNA sequence: TGTGCCAGCAGCTTAGGACTATATGGAGACGAGCAGTACTTC.

The chain recombines TRBV11-2 with TRBJ2-7, with D unresolved. Trimming pared 0 bases from V and 1 base from J, leaving 7 bases between. The V gene's germline CDR1 is SGHAT and CDR2 FQNNGV. CDR3 length: 14 amino acids. For the CDR3, the DNA is TGTGCCAGCAGCTTAGAAGCCAGGTCCTACGAGCAGTACTTC. This gives the protein CASSLEARSYEQYF.

This clone was detected a few times. The V and J genes are TRBV6-6 and TRBJ1-6, with D hard to call. The CDR3 length is 13 residues. Germline values: CDR1 MNHNY, CDR2 SVGAGI (reference sequence). Trimming left V 6 bases short and J 7 bases short, with 10 bases between. CDR3 nucleotide sequence: TGTGCCAGCAGAACAGTTATCAATTCACCCCTCCACTTT. This gives the protein CASRTVINSPLHF.

The V gene is TRBV5-5, the J gene TRBJ2-7; 9 positions match TRBD1. V lost 1 base and J lost 5; bases outside the gene matches: 10. Germline loops: CDR1 SGHKS, CDR2 YYEKEE (reference sequence). CDR3 length equals 16 residues. This CDR3 reads CASSLPEGQGWDEQYF. CDR3 sequence (DNA): TGTGCCAGCAGCTTGCCTGAGGGACAGGGCTGGGACGAGCAGTACTTC.

The rearrangement uses TRBV2 and TRBJ1-4; possibly TRBD1 for D (6 bases). The CDR3 is 15 residues long. V gave up 4 bases and J gave up 2 bases, with 11 bases separating them. Germline CDR1 SNHLY, CDR2 FYNNEI. The CDR3 DNA follows: TGTGCCAGCAGTGGACAGGCCGCCACTAATGAAAAACTGTTTTTT. It yields the protein CASSGQAATNEKLFF. Combining the CDR3 with reference TRBV2 and TRBJ1-4 gives the whole variable domain EPEVTQTPSHQVTQMGQEVILRCVPISNHLYFYWYRQILGQKVEFLVSFYNNEISEKSEIFDDQFSVERPDGSNFTLKIRSTKLEDSAMYFCASSGQAATNEKLFFGSGTQLSVL.

This clone appeared a few times. J is TRBJ2-7 and V is TRBV7-3; D not resolved. This CDR3 comprises 14 residues. Germline V gives CDR1 SGHTA, CDR2 FQGTGA. V was trimmed by 5 bases and J by 2 bases, leaving 13 bases between them. DNA of the CDR3: TGTGCCAGCAGCCTGTATATGAAGCCCTACGAGCAGTACTTC. This translates into CASSLYMKPYEQYF. Drawing the rest from reference TRBV7-3 and TRBJ2-7, the complete variable domain is GAGVSQTPSNKVTEKGKYVELRCDPISGHTALYWYRQSLGQGPEFLIYFQGTGAADDSGLPNDRFFAVRPEGSVSTLKIQRTERGDSAVYLCASSLYMKPYEQYFGPGTRLTVT.

The chain employs TRBV18 and TRBJ1-2; 7 bases are a match to TRBD1. V shed 1 base and J 0 bases; nucleotides not matched to a gene: 5. Germline loops: CDR1 KGHSH, CDR2 LQKENI. The CDR3 sequence is 16 residues long. The CDR3: CASSPRDRSTNYGYTF. The CDR3 nucleotides are TGTGCCAGCTCACCACGGGACAGAAGTACTAACTATGGCTACACCTTC.

The rearrangement uses TRBV10-3 and TRBJ2-7, with TRBD1 identical over 7 bases. V lost 3 bases and J lost 0; bases outside the gene matches: 5. CDR1 and CDR2 (germline): ENHRY, SYGVKD. The CDR3 extends over 15 amino acids. The CDR3 reads CAISENRDSSYEQYF. The CDR3 nucleotides read TGTGCCATCAGTGAAAACAGGGACAGCTCCTACGAGCAGTACTTC.

This rearrangement joins TRBV28 to TRBJ2-7; maybe TRBD2 (6 bases). The CDR3 runs 14 residues. V shed 6 bases and J shed 9 bases, with 21 bases lying between them. Germline assignment: CDR1 MDHEN and CDR2 SYDVKM. The CDR3 loop reads CASSFTGIAATQYF. CDR3 nucleotide sequence: TGTGCCAGCAGCTTTACAGGAATAGCGGCGACGCAGTACTTC.

V gene TRBV5-1 combines with J gene TRBJ2-1; 7 bases fit TRBD1. Germline V gene sequence: CDR1 SGHRS, CDR2 YFSETQ. The CDR3 sequence is 14 residues long. V was pared by 3 bases and J by 6 bases, with 6 bases of the junction left unmatched. DNA of the CDR3: TGCGCCAGCAGCTGGGGACAGTATGCCAATGAGCAGTTCTTC. It yields the protein CASSWGQYANEQFF.

This clone was observed once. The J gene is TRBJ2-1, the V gene TRBV15; D unclear. The germline V gene has CDR1 LNHNV and CDR2 YYDKDF (reference sequence). This CDR3 has 12 residues. Deletions cut 4 bases from V and 4 bases from J, with 5 bases between. CDR3 in DNA: TGTGCCACCAGCACCCCGTACAATGAGCAGTTCTTC. This codes for CATSTPYNEQFF.

The chain combines TRBV6-5 with TRBJ1-1, with no clear D. V was clipped by 0 bases and J by 5 bases, with 10 bases between them. Germline CDR1 MNHEY, CDR2 SVGAGI. The CDR3 extends over 14 amino acids. CDR3 sequence (DNA): TGTGCCAGCAGTTACTCCTACGTGCATACTGAAGCTTTCTTT. Amino acid sequence: CASSYSYVHTEAFF.

The rearrangement links TRBV12-5 to TRBJ2-7; 9 bases align to TRBD1. The CDR3 consists of 19 residues. With 3 bases clipped from V and 0 bases from J, the junction kept 15 bases outside the gene matches. Germline V CDR1 and CDR2: LGHNT, FRNRAP. CDR3: CASGFLPGQGPNSSYEQYF. The CDR3 DNA follows: TGTGCTAGTGGTTTTCTTCCGGGACAGGGACCTAATTCCTCCTACGAGCAGTACTTC. Combining the CDR3 with reference TRBV12-5 and TRBJ2-7 gives the whole variable domain DARVTQTPRHKVTEMGQEVTMRCQPILGHNTVFWYRQTMMQGLELLAYFRNRAPLDDSGMPKDRFSAEMPDATLATLKIQPSEPRDSAVYFCASGFLPGQGPNSSYEQYFGPGTRLTVT.

The chain joins TRBV2 to TRBJ2-7; 10 nucleotides agree with TRBD1. CDR3 length: 13 residues. V was pared by 9 bases and J by 4 bases, with 6 bases of the junction left unmatched. Per the germline V gene, CDR1 is SNHLY and CDR2 is FYNNEI. This CDR3 reads CASIRDRGYEQYF. The CDR3 region has the DNA TGTGCCAGTATCCGGGACAGGGGATACGAGCAGTACTTC.

V usage is TRBV5-1 and J usage is TRBJ2-2; 7 bases agree with TRBD2. J was trimmed by 5 bases and V by 5 bases; bases with no gene match: 6. The CDR3 is 14 amino acids. Germline V gives CDR1 SGHRS, CDR2 YFSETQ. For the CDR3, the DNA is TGCGCCAGCAGAGCGAACGGGGGGACCGGGGAGCTGTTTTTT. Its protein product is CASRANGGTGELFF.

The chain uses TRBV9 and TRBJ2-2; tentative D call: TRBD2 (6 bases). V lost 0 bases to trimming and J lost 6 bases, with 12 bases between them. Germline loops: CDR1 SGDLS, CDR2 YYNGEE. The CDR3 covers 15 residues. CDR3 region: CASSVAAGFAGELFF. Written as DNA, the CDR3 is TGTGCCAGCAGCGTAGCGGCGGGATTTGCCGGGGAGCTGTTTTTT.

The rearrangement joins TRBV5-1 to TRBJ2-2, with 7 bases lining up with TRBD1. This CDR3 has 15 residues. Germline V lookup: CDR1 SGHRS, CDR2 YFSETQ. J gave up 1 base and V 5 bases, and 5 bases lay outside the gene matches. The CDR3: CASRRGGKNTGELFF. The CDR3, as DNA: TGCGCCAGCAGAAGAGGGGGCAAGAACACCGGGGAGCTGTTTTTT.

The chain joins TRBV13 to TRBJ2-5; 13 bases fit TRBD2. The germline gives CDR1 PRHDT, CDR2 FYEKMQ (reference sequence). The CDR3 totals 15 residues. V trimming: 2 bases; J trimming: 4 bases; junction bases outside the gene matches: 1. The CDR3 nucleotides are TGTGCCAGCAGCTTATGGACTAGCGGGAGAGAGACCCAGTACTTC. It is translated as CASSLWTSGRETQYF.

V gene TRBV7-9 combines with J gene TRBJ1-2, with 10 bases aligning to TRBD1. This CDR3 has 14 residues. Germline V lookup: CDR1 SEHNR, CDR2 FQNEAQ (reference sequence). The trim removed 2 bases at V and 8 bases at J, leaving 5 bases unmatched. CDR3 protein: CASSLIGTGVGYTF. DNA for the CDR3: TGTGCCAGCAGCTTAATCGGGACAGGGGTCGGCTACACCTTC.

The genes are TRBV30 and TRBJ2-2, with D perhaps matching TRBD1 (6 bases). The CDR3 contains 13 residues. V lost 3 bases, J lost 1 base, and 6 bases lay in between. Germline assignment: CDR1 GTSNPN and CDR2 SVGIG (reference sequence). The DNA for the CDR3 is TGTGCCTGGAGGACAGGGAACACCGGGGAGCTGTTTTTT. The encoded protein is CAWRTGNTGELFF.

The J gene is TRBJ2-7, the V gene TRBV10-3; 8 bases agree with TRBD1. The CDR3 sequence is 15 residues long. After removal of 4 bases from V and 2 bases from J, the junction contained 7 bases not matched to a gene. Looked up from germline, CDR1 is ENHRY and CDR2 is SYGVKD. CDR3 residues: CAISGGQAVTYEQYF. The CDR3 nucleotides are TGTGCCATCAGTGGGGGACAGGCCGTCACCTACGAGCAGTACTTC.

The chain employs TRBV5-1 and TRBJ1-1, with D unresolved. Per the germline V gene, CDR1 is SGHRS and CDR2 is YFSETQ. There are 18 residues in the CDR3. The V and J ends lost 0 bases and 2 bases respectively, with 20 bases between them. CDR3 protein: CASSLVGRKNPRNTEAFF. CDR3 DNA: TGCGCCAGCAGCTTGGTCGGCAGGAAGAACCCCAGAAACACTGAAGCTTTCTTT. Full variable domain (missing parts from reference TRBV5-1 and TRBJ1-1): KAGVTQTPRYLIKTRGQQVTLSCSPISGHRSVSWYQQTPGQGLQFLFEYFSETQRNKGNFPGRFSGRQFSNSRSEMNVSTLELGDSALYLCASSLVGRKNPRNTEAFFGQGTRLTVV.

The V gene is TRBV9, the J gene TRBJ2-7; 10 nucleotides match TRBD1. The CDR3 has 15 amino acids. Germline CDR1 SGDLS, CDR2 YYNGEE. V lost 4 bases and J lost 0; bases outside the gene matches: 4. The CDR3 region is CASSPRQGASYEQYF. CDR3 in DNA: TGTGCCAGCAGCCCTCGACAGGGGGCCTCCTACGAGCAGTACTTC.

The rearrangement joins TRBV4-1 to TRBJ2-7; unclear D gene. Germline V gene lookup returns CDR1 MGHRA and CDR2 YSYEKL. V gave up 0 bases and J gave up 6 bases, with 9 bases separating them. The CDR3 spans 13 residues. CDR3 DNA: TGCGCCAGCAGCCAAGAAATGGAGCGCGAGCAGTACTTC. Translating it yields CASSQEMEREQYF.

The chain carries TRBV18 and TRBJ1-4; a possible D gene is TRBD1 (6 bases). This CDR3 has 15 residues. V shed 1 base and J shed 5 bases, with 11 bases lying between them. Germline V gives CDR1 KGHSH, CDR2 LQKENI. DNA for the CDR3: TGTGCCAGCTCACCACGGGGGCAAGTAAATGAAAAACTGTTTTTT. Amino acids: CASSPRGQVNEKLFF. The full variable domain, in which reference TRBV18 and TRBJ1-4 provide the parts outside the CDR3, is NAGVMQNPRHLVRRRGQEARLRCSPMKGHSHVYWYRQLPEEGLKFMVYLQKENIIDESGMPKERFSAEFPKEGPSILRIQQVVRGDSAAYFCASSPRGQVNEKLFFGSGTQLSVL.